This T cell receptor (beta chain) was retrieved from a study of blood T cells in healthy people across ages. V trimming: 6 bases; J trimming: 5 bases; junction bases outside the gene matches: 6. The CDR3 spans 13 residues. Germline CDR1 and CDR2: SGHRS and YFSETQ. Study conclusions and caveats: Considered underestimates were the diversity estimates obtained from one million T cells. Reliance upon unsorted PBMCs precluded definitive naive versus antigen-experienced comparison.

A sample-barcoded 5' primer and a J-beta primer mix were used in a second PCR of about 7 to 12 cycles. Each TCR beta cDNA got a 12-nucleotide random molecular identifier. TCRdb re-called the 5' RACE reads with MiXCR, one entry per CDR3 protein. Of some 710,000 distinct CDR3 sequences in the sample, about 20% were seen once. In its sample, this clonotype was seen a few times. Its antigen is unidentified. The sample consisted of blood. The rearrangement joins TRBV5-1 to TRBJ1-1; 8 positions match TRBD1. The clonotype comes from a man aged 65-85 years in good health. The CDR3 DNA follows: TGCGCCAGCAACCCCAGACAGGGGACTGAAGCTTTCTTT. Translating it yields CASNPRQGTEAFF.